These 13 T cell receptor beta chains were sequenced from one sample in a study of blood T cell repertoires in COVID-19. Using immunoSEQ multiplex PCR, the repertoire was profiled, and TCRdb retains in-frame clones only, with some absent. The sample yields hundreds of thousands of clones, less than 90% seen once. The sample comprised peripheral blood. The receptors were sampled from a human donor in a cohort sampled during active COVID-19.

This chain links TRBV18 with TRBJ2-2; 8 positions agree with TRBD2. The germline gives CDR1 KGHSH, CDR2 LQKENI. With 4 bases clipped from V and 1 base from J, the junction kept 2 bases outside the gene matches. This CDR3 has 15 amino acids. The CDR3 nucleotides read TGTGCCAGCTCACGGGGACTAGAGAACACCGGGGAGCTGTTTTTT. Its protein is CASSRGLENTGELFF.

This clone occurred once. The V and J genes are TRBV11-2 and TRBJ2-1; D not certain. V was clipped by 6 bases and J by 8 bases, with 8 bases between them. The CDR3 loop spans 11 amino acids. Looked up from germline, CDR1 is SGHAT and CDR2 is FQNNGV. The CDR3 DNA follows: TGTGCCAGCAGGAAGAGCTATGAGCAGTTCTTC. Residues: CASRKSYEQFF.

This rearrangement joins TRBV7-9 to TRBJ1-6, with TRBD1 matching over 8 bases. Germline V lookup: CDR1 SEHNR, CDR2 FQNEAQ (reference sequence). With 5 bases clipped from V and 3 bases from J, the junction kept 3 bases outside the gene matches. The CDR3 consists of 15 residues. The CDR3 sequence is CASSHGTGYNSPLHF. CDR3 in DNA: TGTGCCAGCAGCCACGGGACAGGCTATAATTCACCCCTCCACTTT.

V is TRBV7-9 and J is TRBJ2-7, with 7 nucleotides matching TRBD1. This CDR3 has 14 residues. The V gene's germline CDR1 is SEHNR and CDR2 FQNEAQ (reference sequence). Unmatched junction bases numbered 5, after V lost 4 bases and J lost 2 bases. In DNA, the CDR3 is TGTGCCAGCAGCTACAAACAGGGGCCCTACGAGCAGTACTTC. Translation gives CASSYKQGPYEQYF.

The rearrangement uses TRBV14 and TRBJ1-1, with D hard to call. The CDR3 is 16 residues long. V gave up 2 bases and J gave up 2 bases, with 15 bases separating them. The germline CDR1 and CDR2 sequences are SGHDN and FVKESK. The CDR3 DNA reads TGTGCCAGCAGCCAATTTCGAGGCGGAGCCAACACTGAAGCTTTCTTT. Its protein is CASSQFRGGANTEAFF.

This clone occurred a few times. The rearrangement uses TRBV7-9 and TRBJ1-1; D remains unclear. This CDR3 spans 13 amino acids. Germline V CDR1 and CDR2: SEHNR, FQNEAQ (reference sequence). Trimming cost V 5 bases and J 3 bases, with 10 bases left between them. CDR3: CASSQTRDTEAFF. CDR3 nucleotide sequence: TGTGCCAGCAGCCAAACTAGGGACACTGAAGCTTTCTTT.

The chain links TRBV3-1 (or the pseudogene TRBV3-2) to TRBJ1-2; the match to TRBD1 covers 7 bases. Germline lookup yields CDR1 LGHDT and CDR2 YNNKEL (reference sequence). The CDR3 has 19 amino acids. The ends lost 2 bases at V and 8 bases at J; junction bases unmatched: 23. CDR3 in amino acids: CASSQKGGADHPPFGGYTF. The CDR3 DNA sequence: TGTGCCAGCAGCCAAAAAGGGGGCGCCGATCACCCTCCCTTTGGAGGCTACACCTTC.

The chain uses TRBV15 and TRBJ2-1; 8 bases agree with TRBD2. V lost 0 bases and J lost 7; bases outside the gene matches: 11. This CDR3 is built from 17 residues. The V gene's germline CDR1 is LNHNV and CDR2 YYDKDF (reference sequence). The CDR3 is CATSRDKGGLGYNEQFF. The CDR3 DNA is TGTGCCACCAGCAGAGATAAGGGGGGACTAGGGTATAATGAGCAGTTCTTC.

This clone has just a few counts. The J gene is TRBJ1-2, the V gene TRBV27; D not certain. The germline V and J ends were trimmed by 6 bases and 8 bases, with 16 bases remaining between them. The CDR3 totals 13 residues. Germline CDR1 MNHEY, CDR2 SMNVEV (reference sequence). The CDR3 DNA reads as TGTGCCAGCAGCCCTACAGCTTTGTTGGGCTACACCTTC. Amino acids: CASSPTALLGYTF.

V is TRBV10-3 and J is TRBJ2-5; TRBD2 matches 12 bases. The V and J ends lost 8 bases and 5 bases, in that order; junction bases with no gene match: 6. Germline assignment: CDR1 ENHRY and CDR2 SYGVKD. The CDR3 extends over 14 amino acids. In nucleotides, the CDR3 is TGTGCCATCGGAACGACTAGCGGGGGTGAGACCCAGTACTTC. It encodes CAIGTTSGGETQYF.

The chain combines TRBV19 with TRBJ1-1, with D possibly matching TRBD1 (6 bases). The CDR3 runs to 18 residues. CDR1 LNHDA and CDR2 SQIVND come from the germline V gene (reference sequence). Between the trimmed V and J ends, which lost 5 bases and 0 bases, there was a span of 22 bases. The CDR3 DNA follows: TGTGCCAGTAGTTATAACAGGGTGTTAGACCTCATGAACACTGAAGCTTTCTTT. Residues: CASSYNRVLDLMNTEAFF.

This rearrangement joins TRBV18 to TRBJ2-5, with TRBD2 matching 11 bases. The CDR3 spans 16 residues. The trim removed 0 bases at V and 4 bases at J, leaving 4 bases unmatched. Germline V gene data show CDR1 as KGHSH and CDR2 as LQKENI. The chain's CDR3 is CASSPPPSGRTETQYF. In DNA, the CDR3 is TGTGCCAGCTCACCACCGCCTAGCGGGAGGACAGAGACCCAGTACTTC.

This chain links TRBV28 with TRBJ2-7; the D is unclear. The CDR3 is made up of 12 amino acids. Germline V gene sequence: CDR1 MDHEN, CDR2 SYDVKM. V lost 6 bases and J 9 bases, leaving 15 bases between the germline ends. CDR3 bases: TGTGCCAGCAGCACCCTCCCGCTAGGGCAGTACTTC. This codes for CASSTLPLGQYF. The full variable domain, in which reference TRBV28 and TRBJ2-7 provide the parts outside the CDR3, is DVKVTQSSRYLVKRTGEKVFLECVQDMDHENMFWYRQDPGLGLRLIYFSYDVKMKEKGDIPEGYSVSREKKERFSLILESASTNQTSMYLCASSTLPLGQYFGPGTRLTVT.